At least ten counts were recorded for the clone carrying this TCR beta chain. The CDR3 loop spans 13 amino acids. V was cut by 7 bases and J by 2 bases, with 11 bases left in between. CDR1 and CDR2 (germline): SGHTA, FQGNSA. These data come from a study of early T cells in non-severe SARS-CoV-2 infection. Overall study context: Whole-blood bulk RNA, unsorted, was sequenced, and chains were unpaired.

Individual cDNA molecules received unique molecular identifiers during library preparation. MiXCR, applied by TCRdb to the 5' RACE reads, yields one record per CDR3 protein. The sample shows 50,000 to 60,000 distinct CDR3 sequences, around 13% of them seen only once. The TCR comes from an adult who was a healthcare worker with PCR-confirmed SARS-CoV-2 infection or an uninfected control (not recorded which). Specimen: whole blood. This chain joins TRBV7-2 and TRBJ1-1; the D is unclear. As DNA, the CDR3 is TGTGCCAGCATGCCGTGGGCAAACACTGAAGCTTTCTTT. As protein: CASMPWANTEAFF.